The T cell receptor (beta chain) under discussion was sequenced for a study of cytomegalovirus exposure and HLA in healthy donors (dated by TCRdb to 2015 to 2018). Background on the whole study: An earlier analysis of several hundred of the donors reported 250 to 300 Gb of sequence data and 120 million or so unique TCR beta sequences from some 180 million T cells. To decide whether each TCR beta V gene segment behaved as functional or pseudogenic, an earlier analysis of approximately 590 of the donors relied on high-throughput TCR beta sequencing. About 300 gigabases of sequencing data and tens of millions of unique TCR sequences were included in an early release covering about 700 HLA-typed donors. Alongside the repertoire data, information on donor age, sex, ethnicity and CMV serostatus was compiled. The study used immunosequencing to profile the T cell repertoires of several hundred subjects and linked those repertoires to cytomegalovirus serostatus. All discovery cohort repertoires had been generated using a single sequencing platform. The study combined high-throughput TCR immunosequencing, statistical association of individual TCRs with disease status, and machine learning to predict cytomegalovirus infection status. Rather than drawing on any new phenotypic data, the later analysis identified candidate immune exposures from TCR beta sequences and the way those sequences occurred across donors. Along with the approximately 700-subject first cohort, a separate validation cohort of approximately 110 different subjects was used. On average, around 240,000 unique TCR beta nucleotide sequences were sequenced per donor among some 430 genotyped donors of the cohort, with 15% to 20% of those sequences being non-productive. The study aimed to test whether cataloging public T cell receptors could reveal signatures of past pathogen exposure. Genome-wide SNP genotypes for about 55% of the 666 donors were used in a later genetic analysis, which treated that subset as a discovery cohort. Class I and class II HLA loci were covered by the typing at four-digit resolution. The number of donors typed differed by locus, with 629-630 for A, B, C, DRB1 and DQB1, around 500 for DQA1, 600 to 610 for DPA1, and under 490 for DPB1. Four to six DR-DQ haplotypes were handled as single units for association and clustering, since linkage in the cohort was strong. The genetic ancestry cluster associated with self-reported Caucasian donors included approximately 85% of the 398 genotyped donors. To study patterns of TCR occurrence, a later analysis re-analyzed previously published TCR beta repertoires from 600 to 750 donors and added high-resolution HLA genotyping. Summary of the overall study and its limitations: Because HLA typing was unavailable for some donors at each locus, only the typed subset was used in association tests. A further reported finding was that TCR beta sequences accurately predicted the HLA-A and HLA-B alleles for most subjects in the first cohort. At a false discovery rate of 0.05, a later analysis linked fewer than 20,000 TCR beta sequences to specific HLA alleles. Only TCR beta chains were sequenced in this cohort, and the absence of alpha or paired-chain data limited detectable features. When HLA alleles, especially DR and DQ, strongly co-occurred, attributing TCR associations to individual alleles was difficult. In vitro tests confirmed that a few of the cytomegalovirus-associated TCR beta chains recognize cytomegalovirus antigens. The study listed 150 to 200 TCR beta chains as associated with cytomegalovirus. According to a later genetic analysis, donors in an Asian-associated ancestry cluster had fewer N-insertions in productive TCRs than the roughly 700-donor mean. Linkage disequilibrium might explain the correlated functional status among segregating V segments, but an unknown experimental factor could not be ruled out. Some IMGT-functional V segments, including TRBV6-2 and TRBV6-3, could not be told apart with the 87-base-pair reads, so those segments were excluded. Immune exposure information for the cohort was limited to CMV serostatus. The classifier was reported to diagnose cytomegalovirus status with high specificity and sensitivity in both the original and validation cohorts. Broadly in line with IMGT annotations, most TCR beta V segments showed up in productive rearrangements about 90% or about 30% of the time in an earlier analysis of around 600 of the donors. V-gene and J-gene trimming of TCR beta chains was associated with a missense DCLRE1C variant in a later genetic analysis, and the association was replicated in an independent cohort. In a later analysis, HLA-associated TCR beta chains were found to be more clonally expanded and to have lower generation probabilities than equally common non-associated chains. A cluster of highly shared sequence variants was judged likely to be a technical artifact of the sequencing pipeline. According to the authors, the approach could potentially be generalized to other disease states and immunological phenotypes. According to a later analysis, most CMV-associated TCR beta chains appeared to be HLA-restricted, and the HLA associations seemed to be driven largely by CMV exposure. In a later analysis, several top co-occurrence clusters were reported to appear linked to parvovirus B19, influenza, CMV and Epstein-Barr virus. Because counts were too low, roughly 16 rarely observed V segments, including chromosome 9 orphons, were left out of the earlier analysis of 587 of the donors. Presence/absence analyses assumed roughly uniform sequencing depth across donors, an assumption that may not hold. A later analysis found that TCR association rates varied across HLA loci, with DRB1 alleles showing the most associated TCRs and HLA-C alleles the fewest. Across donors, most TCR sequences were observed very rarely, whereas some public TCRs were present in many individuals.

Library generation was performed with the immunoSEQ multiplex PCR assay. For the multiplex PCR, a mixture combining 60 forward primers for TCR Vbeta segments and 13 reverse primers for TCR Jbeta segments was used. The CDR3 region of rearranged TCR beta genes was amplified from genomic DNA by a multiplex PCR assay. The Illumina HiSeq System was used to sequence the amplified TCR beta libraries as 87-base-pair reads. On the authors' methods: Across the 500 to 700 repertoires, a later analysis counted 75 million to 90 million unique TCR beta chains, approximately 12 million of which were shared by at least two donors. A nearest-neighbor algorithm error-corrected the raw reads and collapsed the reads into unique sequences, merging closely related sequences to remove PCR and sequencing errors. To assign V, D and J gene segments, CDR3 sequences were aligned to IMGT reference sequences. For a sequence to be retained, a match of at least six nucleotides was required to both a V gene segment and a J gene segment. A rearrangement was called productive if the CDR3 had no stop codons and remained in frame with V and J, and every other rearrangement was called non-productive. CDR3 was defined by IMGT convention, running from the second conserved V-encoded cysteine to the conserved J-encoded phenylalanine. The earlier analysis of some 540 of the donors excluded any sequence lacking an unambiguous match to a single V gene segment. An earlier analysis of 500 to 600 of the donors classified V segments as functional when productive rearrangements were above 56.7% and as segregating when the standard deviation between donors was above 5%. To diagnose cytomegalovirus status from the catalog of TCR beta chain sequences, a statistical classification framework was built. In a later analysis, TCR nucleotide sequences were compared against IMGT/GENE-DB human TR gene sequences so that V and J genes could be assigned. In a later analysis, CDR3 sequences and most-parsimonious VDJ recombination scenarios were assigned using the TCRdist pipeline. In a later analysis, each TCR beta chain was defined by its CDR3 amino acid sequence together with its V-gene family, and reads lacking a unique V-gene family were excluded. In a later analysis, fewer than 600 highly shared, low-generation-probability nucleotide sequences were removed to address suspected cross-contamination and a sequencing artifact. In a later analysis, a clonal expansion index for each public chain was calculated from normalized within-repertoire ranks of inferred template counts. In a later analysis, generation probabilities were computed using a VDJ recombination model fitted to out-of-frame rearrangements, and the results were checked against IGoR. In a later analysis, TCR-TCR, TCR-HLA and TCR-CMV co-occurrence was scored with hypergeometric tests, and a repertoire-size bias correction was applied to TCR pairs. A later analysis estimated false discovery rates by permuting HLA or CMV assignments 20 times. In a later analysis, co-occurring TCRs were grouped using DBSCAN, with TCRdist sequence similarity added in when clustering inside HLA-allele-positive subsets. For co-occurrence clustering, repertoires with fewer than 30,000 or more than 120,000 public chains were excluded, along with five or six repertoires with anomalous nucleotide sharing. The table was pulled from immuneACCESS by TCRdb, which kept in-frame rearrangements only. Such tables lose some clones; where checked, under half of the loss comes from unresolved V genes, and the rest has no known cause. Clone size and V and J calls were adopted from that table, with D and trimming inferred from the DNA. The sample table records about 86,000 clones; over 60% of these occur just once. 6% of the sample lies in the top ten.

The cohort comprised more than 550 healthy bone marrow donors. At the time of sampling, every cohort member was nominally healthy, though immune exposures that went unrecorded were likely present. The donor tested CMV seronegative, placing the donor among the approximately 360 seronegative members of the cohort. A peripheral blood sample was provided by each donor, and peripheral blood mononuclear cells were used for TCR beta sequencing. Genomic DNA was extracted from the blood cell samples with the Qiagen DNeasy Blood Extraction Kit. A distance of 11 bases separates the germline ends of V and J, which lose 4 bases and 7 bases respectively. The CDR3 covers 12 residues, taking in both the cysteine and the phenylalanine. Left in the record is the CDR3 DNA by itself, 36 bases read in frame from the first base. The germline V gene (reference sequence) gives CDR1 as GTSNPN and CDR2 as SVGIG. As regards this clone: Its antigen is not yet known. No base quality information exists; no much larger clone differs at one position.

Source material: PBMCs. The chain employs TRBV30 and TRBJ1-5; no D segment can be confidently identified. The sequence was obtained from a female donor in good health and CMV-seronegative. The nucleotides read TGTGCCTGGACCGGACCGGGACAGCCCCAGCATTTT. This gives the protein CAWTGPGQPQHF.